The TCR beta chain under discussion was sequenced for a study of T cells after yellow fever vaccination. Broader study findings: Clones from primary vaccination mostly reappeared after the booster (around 96% CD4, approximately 86% CD8). Abundant clonotypes (contaminants from the bulk population) could be present in FACS-sorted repertoires.

This clonotype was seen only a few times. Its antigen is as yet unknown. Synthesis of TCR cDNA relied on 5'RACE template switching, which attached a universal primer site and UMIs. Each CDR3 protein is one row after TCRdb ran MiXCR on the 5' RACE reads. The repertoire holds approximately 150,000 distinct CDR3 sequences, with around 9.3% as singletons. The source is a young man who received the YFV17D yellow fever vaccine. The sample in question was CD8+ T cells sorted from PBMCs, obtained 45 days after the yellow fever booster vaccination.

CDR3 DNA: TGCGCCAGCGCGTTAGCGGCCTACAATGAGCAGTTCTTC. This translates into CASALAAYNEQFF. The rearrangement links TRBV4-3 to TRBJ2-1; the D gene is possibly TRBD2 (6 bases). CDR1 and CDR2 from the germline V gene are LGHNA and YSLEER. The V and J ends lost 8 bases and 2 bases respectively, with 10 bases between them. The CDR3 loop spans 13 amino acids.